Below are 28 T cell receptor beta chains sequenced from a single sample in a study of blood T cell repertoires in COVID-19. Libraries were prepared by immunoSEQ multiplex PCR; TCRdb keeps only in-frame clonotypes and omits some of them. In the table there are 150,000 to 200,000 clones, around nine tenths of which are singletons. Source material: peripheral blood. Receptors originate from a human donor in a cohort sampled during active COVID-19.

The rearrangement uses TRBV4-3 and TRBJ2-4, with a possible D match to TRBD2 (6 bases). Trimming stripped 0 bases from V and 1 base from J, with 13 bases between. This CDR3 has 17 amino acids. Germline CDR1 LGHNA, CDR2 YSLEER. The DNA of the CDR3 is TGCGCCAGCAGCCAAGAAAGAGTAGGGACTGCCAAAAACATTCAGTACTTC. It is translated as CASSQERVGTAKNIQYF.

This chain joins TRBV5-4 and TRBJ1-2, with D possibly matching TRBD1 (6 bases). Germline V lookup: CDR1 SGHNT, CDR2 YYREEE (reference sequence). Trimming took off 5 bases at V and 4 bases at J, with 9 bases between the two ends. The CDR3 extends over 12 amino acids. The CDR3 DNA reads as TGTGCCAGCAGGGGGGCAGCCTATGGCTACACCTTC. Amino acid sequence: CASRGAAYGYTF.

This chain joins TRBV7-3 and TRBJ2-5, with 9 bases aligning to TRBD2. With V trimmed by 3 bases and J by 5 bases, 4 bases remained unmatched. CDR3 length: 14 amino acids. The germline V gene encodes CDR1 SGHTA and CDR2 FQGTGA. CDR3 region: CASSLRGGDETQYF. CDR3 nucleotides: TGTGCCAGCAGCTTGCGGGGGGGCGATGAGACCCAGTACTTC.

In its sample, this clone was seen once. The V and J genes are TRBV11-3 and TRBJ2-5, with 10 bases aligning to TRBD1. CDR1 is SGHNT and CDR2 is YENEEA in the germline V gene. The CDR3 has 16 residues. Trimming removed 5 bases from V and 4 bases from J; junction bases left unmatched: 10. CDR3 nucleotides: TGTGCCAGCAGCACTAGTGGGGACAGGGGAAGAGAGACCCAGTACTTC. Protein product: CASSTSGDRGRETQYF.

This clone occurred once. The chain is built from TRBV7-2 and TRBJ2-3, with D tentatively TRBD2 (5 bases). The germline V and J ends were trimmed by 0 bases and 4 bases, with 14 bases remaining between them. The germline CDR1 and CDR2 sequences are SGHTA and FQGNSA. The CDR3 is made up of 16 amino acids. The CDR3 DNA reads TGTGCCAGCAGCTTAGCAGCGGCGCTTCGGGCAGATACGCAGTATTTT. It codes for CASSLAAALRADTQYF.

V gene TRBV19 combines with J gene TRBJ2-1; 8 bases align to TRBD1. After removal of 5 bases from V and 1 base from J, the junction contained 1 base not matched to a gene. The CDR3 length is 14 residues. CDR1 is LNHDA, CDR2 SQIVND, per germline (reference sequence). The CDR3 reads CASSWDRSYNEQFF. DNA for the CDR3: TGTGCCAGTAGTTGGGACAGGTCCTACAATGAGCAGTTCTTC.

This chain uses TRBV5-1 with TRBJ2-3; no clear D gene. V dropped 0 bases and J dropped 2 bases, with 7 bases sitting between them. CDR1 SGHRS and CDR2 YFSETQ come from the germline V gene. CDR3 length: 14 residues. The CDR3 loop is CASSLGLSTDTQYF. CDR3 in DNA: TGCGCCAGCAGCTTGGGACTTTCCACAGATACGCAGTATTTT.

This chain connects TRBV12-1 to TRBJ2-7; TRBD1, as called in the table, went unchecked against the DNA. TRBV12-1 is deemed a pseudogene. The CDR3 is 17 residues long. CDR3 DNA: TGTGCCAGCAGCTCGCCCTGGGACACCCCAACTCGCTACGAGCAGTACTTC. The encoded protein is CASSSPWDTPTRYEQYF.

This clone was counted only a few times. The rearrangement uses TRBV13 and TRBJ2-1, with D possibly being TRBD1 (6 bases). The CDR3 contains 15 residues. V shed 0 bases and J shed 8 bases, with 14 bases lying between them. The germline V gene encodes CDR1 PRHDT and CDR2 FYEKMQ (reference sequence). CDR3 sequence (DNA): TGTGCCAGCAGCTTAGGACAGGGATTGTTCGATGAGCAGTTCTTC. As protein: CASSLGQGLFDEQFF. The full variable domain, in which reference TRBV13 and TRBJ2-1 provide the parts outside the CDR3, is AAGVIQSPRHLIKEKRETATLKCYPIPRHDTVYWYQQGPGQDPQFLISFYEKMQSDKGSIPDRFSAQQFSDYHSELNMSSLELGDSALYFCASSLGQGLFDEQFFGPGTRLTVL.

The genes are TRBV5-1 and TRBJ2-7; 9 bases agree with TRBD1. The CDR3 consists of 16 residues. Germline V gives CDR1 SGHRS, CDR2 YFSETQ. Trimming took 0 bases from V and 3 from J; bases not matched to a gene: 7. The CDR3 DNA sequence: TGCGCCAGCAGCTTGGGGCAGCCGGACAGGGGCTACGAGCAGTACTTC. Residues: CASSLGQPDRGYEQYF.

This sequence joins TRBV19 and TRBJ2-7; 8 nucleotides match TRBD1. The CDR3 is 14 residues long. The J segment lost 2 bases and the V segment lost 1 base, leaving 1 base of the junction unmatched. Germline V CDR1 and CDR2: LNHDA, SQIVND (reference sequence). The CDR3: CASSIAGGPYEQYF. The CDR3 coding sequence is TGTGCCAGTAGTATAGCAGGGGGCCCCTACGAGCAGTACTTC.

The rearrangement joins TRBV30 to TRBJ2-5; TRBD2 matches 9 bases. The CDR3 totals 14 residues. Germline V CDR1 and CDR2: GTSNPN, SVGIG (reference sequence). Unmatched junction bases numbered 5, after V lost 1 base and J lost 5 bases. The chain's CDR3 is CAWSERGVEETQYF. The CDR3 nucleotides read TGTGCCTGGAGTGAGCGGGGGGTCGAGGAGACCCAGTACTTC.

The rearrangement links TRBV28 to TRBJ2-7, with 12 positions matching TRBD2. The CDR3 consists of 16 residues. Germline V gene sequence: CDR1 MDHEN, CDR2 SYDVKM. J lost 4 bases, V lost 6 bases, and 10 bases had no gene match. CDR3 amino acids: CASRTPGLAGGYEQYF. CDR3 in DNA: TGTGCCAGCAGAACCCCAGGGCTAGCGGGGGGGTACGAGCAGTACTTC.

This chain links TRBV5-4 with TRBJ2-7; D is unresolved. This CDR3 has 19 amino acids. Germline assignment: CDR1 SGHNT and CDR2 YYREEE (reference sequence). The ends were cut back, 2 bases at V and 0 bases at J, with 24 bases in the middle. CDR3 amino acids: CASSFSSFVKLGSSYEQYF. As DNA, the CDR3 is TGTGCCAGCAGCTTCTCCTCATTCGTTAAGTTGGGCAGCTCCTACGAGCAGTACTTC. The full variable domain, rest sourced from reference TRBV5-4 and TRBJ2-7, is ETGVTQSPTHLIKTRGQQVTLRCSSQSGHNTVSWYQQALGQGPQFIFQYYREEENGRGNFPPRFSGLQFPNYSSELNVNALELDDSALYLCASSFSSFVKLGSSYEQYFGPGTRLTVT.

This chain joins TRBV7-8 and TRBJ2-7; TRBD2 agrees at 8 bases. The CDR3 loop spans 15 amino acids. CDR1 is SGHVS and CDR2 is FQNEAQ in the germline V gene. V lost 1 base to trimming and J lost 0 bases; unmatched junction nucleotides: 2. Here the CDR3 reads CASSLELAASYEQYF. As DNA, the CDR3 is TGTGCCAGCAGCTTAGAACTAGCGGCCTCCTACGAGCAGTACTTC.

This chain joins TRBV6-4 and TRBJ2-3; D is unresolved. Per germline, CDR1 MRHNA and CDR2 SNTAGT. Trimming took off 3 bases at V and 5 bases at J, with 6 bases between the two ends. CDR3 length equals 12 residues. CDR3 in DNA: TGTGCCAGCAGTGATAGTGGAGATACGCAGTATTTT. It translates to CASSDSGDTQYF.

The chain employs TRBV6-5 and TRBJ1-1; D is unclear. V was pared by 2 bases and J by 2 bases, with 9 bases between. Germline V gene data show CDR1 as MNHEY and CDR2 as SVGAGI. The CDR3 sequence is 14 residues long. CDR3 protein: CASSYEGANTEAFF. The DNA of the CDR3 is TGTGCCAGCAGTTACGAGGGAGCTAACACTGAAGCTTTCTTT.

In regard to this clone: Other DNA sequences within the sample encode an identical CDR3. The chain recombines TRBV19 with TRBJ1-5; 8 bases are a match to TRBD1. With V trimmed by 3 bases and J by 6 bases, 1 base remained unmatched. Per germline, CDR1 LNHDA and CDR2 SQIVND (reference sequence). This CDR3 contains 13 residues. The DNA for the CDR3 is TGTGCCAGTAGTATCGGACAGGGTCAGCCCCAGCATTTT. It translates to CASSIGQGQPQHF.

The CDR3: CASSPYGGGTDTQYF. CDR3 DNA: TGTGCCAGCAGCCCCTACGGGGGGGGCACAGATACGCAGTATTTT. The genes are TRBV5-5 and TRBJ2-3; 8 bases map to TRBD2. Losses at the gene ends were 4 bases for V and 1 base for J; bases not matched to a gene: 5. This CDR3 has 15 residues. The germline V gene has CDR1 SGHKS and CDR2 YYEKEE (reference sequence).

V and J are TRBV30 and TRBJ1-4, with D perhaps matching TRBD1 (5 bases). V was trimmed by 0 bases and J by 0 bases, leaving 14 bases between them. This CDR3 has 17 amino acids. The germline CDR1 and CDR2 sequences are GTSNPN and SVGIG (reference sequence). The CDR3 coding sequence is TGTGCCTGGAGTGTCGGGCAGGGTAGAGCAACTAATGAAAAACTGTTTTTT. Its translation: CAWSVGQGRATNEKLFF.

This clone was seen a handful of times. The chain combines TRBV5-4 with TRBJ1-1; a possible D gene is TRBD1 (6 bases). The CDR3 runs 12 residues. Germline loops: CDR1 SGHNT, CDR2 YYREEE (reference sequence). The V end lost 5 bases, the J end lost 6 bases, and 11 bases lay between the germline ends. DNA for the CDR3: TGTGCCAGCAGTACAGGGAATCCTGAAGCTTTCTTT. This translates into CASSTGNPEAFF.

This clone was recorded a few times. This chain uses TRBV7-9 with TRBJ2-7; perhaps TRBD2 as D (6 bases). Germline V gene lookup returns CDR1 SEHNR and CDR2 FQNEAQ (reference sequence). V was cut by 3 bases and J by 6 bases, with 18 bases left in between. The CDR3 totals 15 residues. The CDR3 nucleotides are TGTGCCAGCAGCTTGGACGGGAGCCCCGGGGTCGAGCAGTACTTC. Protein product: CASSLDGSPGVEQYF.

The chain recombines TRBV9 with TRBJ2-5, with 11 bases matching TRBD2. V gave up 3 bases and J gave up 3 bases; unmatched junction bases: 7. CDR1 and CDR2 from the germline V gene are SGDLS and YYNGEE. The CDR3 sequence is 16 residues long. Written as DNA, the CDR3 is TGTGCCAGCAGCGCTGGACTTAGCGGGGGGGAAGAGACCCAGTACTTC. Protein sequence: CASSAGLSGGEETQYF.

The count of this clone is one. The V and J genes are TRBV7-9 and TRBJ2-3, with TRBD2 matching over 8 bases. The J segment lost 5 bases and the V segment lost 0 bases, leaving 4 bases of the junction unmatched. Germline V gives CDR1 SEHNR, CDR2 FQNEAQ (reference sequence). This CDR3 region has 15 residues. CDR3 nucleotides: TGTGCCAGCAGCTTAGCTAGCGGGGTGGGAGATACGCAGTATTTT. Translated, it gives CASSLASGVGDTQYF.

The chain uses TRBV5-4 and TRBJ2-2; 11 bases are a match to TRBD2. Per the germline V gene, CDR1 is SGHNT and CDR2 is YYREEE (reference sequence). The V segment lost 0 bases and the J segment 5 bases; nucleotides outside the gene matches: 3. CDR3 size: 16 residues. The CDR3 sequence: CASSLALAGGTGELFF. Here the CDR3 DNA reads TGTGCCAGCAGCTTGGCCCTAGCGGGAGGAACCGGGGAGCTGTTTTTT.

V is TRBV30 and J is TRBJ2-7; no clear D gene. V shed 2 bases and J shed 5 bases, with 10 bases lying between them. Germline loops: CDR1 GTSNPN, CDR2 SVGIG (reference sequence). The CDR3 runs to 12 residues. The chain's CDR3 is CAWSPGSHEQYF. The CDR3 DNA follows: TGTGCCTGGAGTCCGGGTAGCCACGAGCAGTACTTC.

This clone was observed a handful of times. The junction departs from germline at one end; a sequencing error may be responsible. CDR3 sequence reads: CSARTRGTRAF. CDR3 nucleotide sequence: TGCAGTGCTAGAACCAGAGGGACTAGGGCCTTC. J is TRBJ1-2 and V is TRBV20-1, with D tentatively TRBD1 (5 bases). The CDR3 loop spans 11 amino acids. Germline-derived CDR1 and CDR2 are DFQATT and SNEGSKA (reference sequence).

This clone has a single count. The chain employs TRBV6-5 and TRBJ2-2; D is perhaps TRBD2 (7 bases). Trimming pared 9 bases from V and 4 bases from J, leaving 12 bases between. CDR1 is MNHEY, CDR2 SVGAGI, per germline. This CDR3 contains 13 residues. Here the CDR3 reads CARKGGRTGELFF. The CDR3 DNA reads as TGTGCCAGAAAGGGGGGGCGCACCGGGGAGCTGTTTTTT.